Listed below are T cell receptor beta chains from one sample, sequenced in a study of blood T cells in healthy people across ages. MiXCR, applied by TCRdb to the 5' RACE reads, yields one record per CDR3 protein. The top ten clones hold more than 8.5% of a sample with over 750,000 distinct CDR3 sequences, roughly 25% of them seen once. These data are also associated with another study on T cells of mothers and their children.

Sequenced material: blood. Receptors originate from a boy between 10 and 17 years old in good health. CDR3s include the opening cysteine and the closing phenylalanine or tryptophan. A D gene is named only where the DNA matches it firmly. Some rows mark clone size as missing; the rest say once, few, many or name a class of expanded clone.

>TRBD2|TRBJ2-1|TRBV12-3/TRBV12-4|once
CASSVFGLALDNEQFF
TGTGCCAGCAGTGTGTTCGGACTAGCACTCGACAATGAGCAGTTCTTC
>TRBD2|TRBJ2-7|TRBV29-1|few
CSVAIAGEVYEQYF
TGCAGCGTGGCCATAGCGGGAGAGGTCTACGAGCAGTACTTC
>TRBD1|TRBJ1-2|TRBV20-1|.
CSARDLGQALYGYTF
TGCAGTGCTAGAGATCTGGGACAGGCACTCTATGGCTACACCTTC
>.|TRBJ1-3|TRBV7-6|.
CASSLALRVGGNTIYF
TGTGCCAGCAGCTTAGCGCTCAGGGTTGGTGGAAACACCATATATTTT
>TRBD2|TRBJ2-1|TRBV29-1|.
CSVEEGTSLDDEQFF
TGCAGCGTTGAAGAGGGGACTAGCCTGGACGATGAGCAGTTCTTC
>TRBD2|TRBJ2-1|TRBV7-2|few
CASSLTTSGMYNEQFF
TGTGCCAGCAGCTTAACGACTAGCGGGATGTACAATGAGCAGTTCTTC
>.|TRBJ2-1|TRBV5-8|.
CAIPLRYNEQFF
TGTGCCATCCCCTTGCGGTACAATGAGCAGTTCTTC
>TRBD1|TRBJ1-3|TRBV5-1|few
CASSPGTGVGNTIYF
TGCGCCAGCAGTCCCGGGACAGGGGTTGGAAACACCATATATTTT
>.|TRBJ2-7|TRBV7-8|few
CASSLGQGKGEQYF
TGTGCCAGCAGCTTAGGGCAGGGAAAGGGCGAGCAGTACTTC
>TRBD2|TRBJ2-7|TRBV24-1|.
CATSDWTSGKYEQYF
TGTGCCACCAGTGATTGGACTAGCGGGAAATACGAGCAGTACTTC
>.|TRBJ1-2|TRBV7-9|few
CASIPGSGYYGYTF
TGTGCCAGCATCCCCGGCAGCGGCTACTATGGCTACACCTTC
>TRBD1|TRBJ2-1|TRBV7-2|.
CASSLQGVYNEQFF
TGTGCCAGCAGCTTGCAGGGGGTCTACAATGAGCAGTTCTTC
>TRBD1|TRBJ2-7|TRBV29-1|few
CSVVGQGLEEQYF
TGCAGCGTTGTTGGACAGGGGCTCGAAGAGCAGTACTTC